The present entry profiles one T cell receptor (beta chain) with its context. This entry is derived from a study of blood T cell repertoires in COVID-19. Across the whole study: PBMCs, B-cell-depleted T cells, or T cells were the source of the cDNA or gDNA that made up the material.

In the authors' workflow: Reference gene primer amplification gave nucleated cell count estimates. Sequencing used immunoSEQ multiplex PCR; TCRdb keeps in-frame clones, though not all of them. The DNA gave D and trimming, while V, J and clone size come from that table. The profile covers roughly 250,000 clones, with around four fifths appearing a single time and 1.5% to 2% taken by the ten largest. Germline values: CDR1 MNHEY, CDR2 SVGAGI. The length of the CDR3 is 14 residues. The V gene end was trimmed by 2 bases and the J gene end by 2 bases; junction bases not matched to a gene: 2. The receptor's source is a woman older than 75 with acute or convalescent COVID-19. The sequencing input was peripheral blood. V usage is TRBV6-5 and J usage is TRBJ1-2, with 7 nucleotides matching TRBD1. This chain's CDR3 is CASSYGDRNYGYTF. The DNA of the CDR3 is TGTGCCAGCAGTTACGGGGACAGAAACTATGGCTACACCTTC.